This passage covers 10 T cell receptor beta chains from one sample sequenced in a study of blood T cell repertoires in COVID-19. Clones were read by immunoSEQ multiplex PCR, and TCRdb kept only the in-frame ones, dropping some. The sample yields under 300,000 clones, 70% to 90% seen once. Input material: peripheral blood. Receptor source: a woman between 40 and 55 years old who had recovered from COVID-19.

A word on this clone: The junction differs from germline at one of its ends, possibly a read error. The V gene is TRBV5-6, the J gene TRBJ1-1; D is undetermined. Germline lookup yields CDR1 SGHDT and CDR2 YYEEEE. The CDR3 length is 11 residues. The CDR3 loop is CASSLAAGWAF. The DNA of the CDR3 is TGTGCCAGCAGCTTGGCCGCTGGATGGGCCTTT.

The rearrangement joins TRBV28 to TRBJ1-1; D not certain. This CDR3 is built from 14 residues. V was trimmed by 3 bases and J by 3 bases, leaving 11 bases between them. The germline gives CDR1 MDHEN, CDR2 SYDVKM. The CDR3 bases are TGTGCCAGCAGTTTGAGGGCAGGATACACTGAAGCTTTCTTT. Protein product: CASSLRAGYTEAFF. The whole variable domain, filled in from reference TRBV28 and TRBJ1-1, reads DVKVTQSSRYLVKRTGEKVFLECVQDMDHENMFWYRQDPGLGLRLIYFSYDVKMKEKGDIPEGYSVSREKKERFSLILESASTNQTSMYLCASSLRAGYTEAFFGQGTRLTVV.

V is TRBV6-2 or TRBV6-3 and J is TRBJ2-3; tentative D call: TRBD1 (6 bases). Deletions cut 2 bases from V and 11 bases from J, with 11 bases between. Germline CDR1 and CDR2: MNHEY and SVGEGT. The CDR3 is made up of 12 amino acids. CDR3 residues: CASSYAQGLQYF. The CDR3 nucleotides read TGTGCCAGCAGTTACGCCCAGGGGTTGCAGTATTTT.

To note about this clone: At one end the junction does not follow the germline gene, possibly because of a read error. Other nucleotide sequences in the sample specify the same CDR3. This rearrangement joins TRBV9 to TRBJ1-2; D not resolved. This CDR3 has 17 amino acids. The germline CDR1 and CDR2 sequences are SGDLS and YYNGEE. The CDR3 protein is CASSVADSFDVKYGYTF. The CDR3 nucleotides are TGTGCCAGCAGTGTAGCGGATAGCTTCGACGTCAAATATGGCTACACCTTC.

V and J are TRBV11-3 and TRBJ2-5, with 10 nucleotides matching TRBD2. The CDR3 runs to 19 residues. V lost 1 base and J lost 1; bases outside the gene matches: 12. Germline V CDR1 and CDR2: SGHNT, YENEEA. The CDR3 DNA follows: TGTGCCAGCAGCTTAGTGGTGACTAGCGGGCCGAACGCCCAAGAGACCCAGTACTTC. Encoded protein: CASSLVVTSGPNAQETQYF.

The chain recombines TRBV4-2 with TRBJ2-7; TRBD1 matches at 8 bases. Per the germline V gene, CDR1 is LGHNA and CDR2 is YNFKEQ. V shed 3 bases and J 5 bases; nucleotides not matched to a gene: 15. CDR3 length: 17 residues. CDR3 nucleotide sequence: TGTGCCAGCAGCCACCAACTTCGAGGCAGGGGGCGGGACGAGCAGTACTTC. Protein product: CASSHQLRGRGRDEQYF.

As concerns this clone: Other DNA variants within this sample encode the same CDR3. The V and J genes are TRBV18 and TRBJ2-3; D not certain. V shed 6 bases and J shed 2 bases, with 6 bases lying between them. Per the germline V gene, CDR1 is KGHSH and CDR2 is LQKENI. The CDR3 length is 12 residues. The CDR3 loop is CASSPYTDTQYF. CDR3 nucleotides: TGTGCCAGCTCCCCGTACACAGATACGCAGTATTTT.

This chain links TRBV30 with TRBJ1-4; D not certain. V lost 3 bases and J 7 bases, leaving 15 bases between the germline ends. The CDR3 has 14 residues. Germline V gives CDR1 GTSNPN, CDR2 SVGIG (reference sequence). CDR3 residues: CAWRTARRSEKLFF. The CDR3 DNA is TGTGCCTGGAGAACGGCCAGGAGGAGTGAAAAACTGTTTTTT.

The chain uses TRBV21-1 and TRBJ1-4. TRBV21-1 is a known pseudogene. The CDR3 has 14 residues. As DNA, the CDR3 is TGTGCCAGCAGCAAAACGCCAGAGGGTGAAAAACTGTTTTTT. It is translated as CASSKTPEGEKLFF.

The V and J genes are TRBV9 and TRBJ1-3, with a possible D match to TRBD1 (6 bases). Germline CDR1 SGDLS, CDR2 YYNGEE. The V and J ends lost 0 bases and 4 bases respectively, with 11 bases between them. The CDR3 is made up of 15 amino acids. The CDR3 nucleotides are TGTGCCAGCAGCGTAGTCGCGCAGGGGGGAAACACCATATATTTT. Translated: CASSVVAQGGNTIYF.